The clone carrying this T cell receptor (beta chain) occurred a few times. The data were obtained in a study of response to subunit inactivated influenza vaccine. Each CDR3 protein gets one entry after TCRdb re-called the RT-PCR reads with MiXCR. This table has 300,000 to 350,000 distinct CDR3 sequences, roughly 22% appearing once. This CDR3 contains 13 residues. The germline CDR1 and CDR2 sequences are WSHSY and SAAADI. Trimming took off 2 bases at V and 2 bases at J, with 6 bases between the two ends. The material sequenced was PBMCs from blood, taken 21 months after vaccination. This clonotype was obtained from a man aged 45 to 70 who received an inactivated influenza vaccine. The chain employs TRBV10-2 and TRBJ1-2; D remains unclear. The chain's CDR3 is CASSELPNYGYTF. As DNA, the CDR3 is TGCGCCAGCAGTGAGCTTCCGAACTATGGCTACACCTTC.